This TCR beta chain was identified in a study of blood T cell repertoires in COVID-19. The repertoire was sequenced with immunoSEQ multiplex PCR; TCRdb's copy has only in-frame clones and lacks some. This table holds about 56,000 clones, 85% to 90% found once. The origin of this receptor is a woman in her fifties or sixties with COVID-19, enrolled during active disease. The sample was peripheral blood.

The CDR3 DNA sequence: TGTGCCAGCAGTGAGGAGATTCACCAAGAGACCCAGTACTTC. Residues: CASSEEIHQETQYF. The J gene is TRBJ2-5, the V gene TRBV2; no firm D call. The CDR3 extends over 14 amino acids. V lost 3 bases and J lost 0, with 8 bases in between. Germline CDR1 is SNHLY and CDR2 is FYNNEI.